This T cell receptor (beta chain) was retrieved from a study of blood T cells in healthy people across ages. Overall study results and limits: With naive T cell percentage, TCR beta diversity showed a strong correlation.

Worth noting for this clonotype: No antigen is known for it.

Donors were systemically healthy Caucasian individuals from Russia aged roughly 6 to 100 years. At least 7 million PBMCs were isolated per sample. The second PCR ran roughly 6 to 11 cycles with a sample-barcoded 5' primer and J-beta primers. With 12 random nucleotides, a template-switch adaptor tagged each individual cDNA molecule. Via MiXCR, TCRdb re-called the 5' RACE reads, giving one row per CDR3 protein. The sample carries 1.6 million or so distinct CDR3 sequences, roughly 30% recorded once. V lost 1 base and J 1 base, leaving 13 bases between the germline ends. The CDR3 has 16 amino acids. Germline loops: CDR1 MGHDK, CDR2 SYGVNS.

The chain employs TRBV25-1 and TRBJ1-2, with D possibly TRBD1 on 5 matching bases. Sequenced: blood. This TCR came from a woman in her 30s in good health. CDR3 bases: TGTGCCAGCAGTGAATTGGGCACGCAGGGTAACTATGGCTACACCTTC. As protein: CASSELGTQGNYGYTF.